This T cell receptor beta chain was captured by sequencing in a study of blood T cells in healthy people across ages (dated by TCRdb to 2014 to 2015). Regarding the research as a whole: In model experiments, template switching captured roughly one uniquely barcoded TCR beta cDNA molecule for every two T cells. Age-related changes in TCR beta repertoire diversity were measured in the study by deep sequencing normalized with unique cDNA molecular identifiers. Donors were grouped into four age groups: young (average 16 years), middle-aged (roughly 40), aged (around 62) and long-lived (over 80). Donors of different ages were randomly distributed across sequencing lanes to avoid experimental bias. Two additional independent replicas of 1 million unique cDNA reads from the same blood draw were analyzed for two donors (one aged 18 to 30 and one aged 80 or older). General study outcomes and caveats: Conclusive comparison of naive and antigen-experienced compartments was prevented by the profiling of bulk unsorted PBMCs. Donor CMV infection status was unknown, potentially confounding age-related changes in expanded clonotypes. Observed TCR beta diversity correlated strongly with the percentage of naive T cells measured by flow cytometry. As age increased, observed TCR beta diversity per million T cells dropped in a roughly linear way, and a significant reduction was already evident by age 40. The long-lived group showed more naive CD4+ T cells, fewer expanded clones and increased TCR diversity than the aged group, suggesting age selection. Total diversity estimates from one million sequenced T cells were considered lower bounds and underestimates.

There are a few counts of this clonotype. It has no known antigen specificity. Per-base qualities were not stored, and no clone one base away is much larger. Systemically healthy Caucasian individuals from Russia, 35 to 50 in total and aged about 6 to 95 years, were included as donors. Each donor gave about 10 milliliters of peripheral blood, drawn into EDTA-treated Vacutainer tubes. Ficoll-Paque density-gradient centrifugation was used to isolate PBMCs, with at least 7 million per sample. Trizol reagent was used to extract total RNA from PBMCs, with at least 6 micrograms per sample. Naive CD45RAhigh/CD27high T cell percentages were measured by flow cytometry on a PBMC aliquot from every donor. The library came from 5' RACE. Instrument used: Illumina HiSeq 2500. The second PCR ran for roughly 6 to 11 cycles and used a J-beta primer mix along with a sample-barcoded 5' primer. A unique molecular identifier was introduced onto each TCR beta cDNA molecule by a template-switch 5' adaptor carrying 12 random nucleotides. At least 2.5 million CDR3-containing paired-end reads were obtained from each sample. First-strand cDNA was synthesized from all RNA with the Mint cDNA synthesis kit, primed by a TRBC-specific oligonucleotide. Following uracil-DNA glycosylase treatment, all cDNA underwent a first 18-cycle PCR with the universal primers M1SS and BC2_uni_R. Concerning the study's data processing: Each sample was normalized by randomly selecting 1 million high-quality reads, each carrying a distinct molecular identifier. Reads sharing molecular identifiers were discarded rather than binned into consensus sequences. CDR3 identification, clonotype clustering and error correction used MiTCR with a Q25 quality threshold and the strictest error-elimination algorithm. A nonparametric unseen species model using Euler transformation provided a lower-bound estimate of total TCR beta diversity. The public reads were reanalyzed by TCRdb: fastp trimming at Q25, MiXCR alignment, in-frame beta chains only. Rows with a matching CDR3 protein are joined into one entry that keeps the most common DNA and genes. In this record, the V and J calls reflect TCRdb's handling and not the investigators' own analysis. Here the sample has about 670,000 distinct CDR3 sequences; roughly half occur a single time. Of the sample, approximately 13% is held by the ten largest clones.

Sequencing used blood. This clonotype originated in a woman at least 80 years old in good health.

This receptor carries the CDR3 CASGLELQETQYF. Here is the DNA: TGTGCCAGCGGCTTAGAGCTTCAAGAGACCCAGTACTTC. Here the chain combines TRBV2 and TRBJ2-5, with no confident D gene call. The CDR3 measures 13 amino acids from cysteine to phenylalanine. Only CDR3 DNA remains: 39 bases, in frame from the first base. CDR1 and CDR2 (SNHLY, FYNNEI) derive from the germline V gene. V is pared back by 8 bases and J by 2 bases, with 12 bases lying between the germline termini.